This T cell receptor beta chain came from a study of memory CD4+ T cells and cytomegalovirus serostatus. The sort gate was single viable CD3+CD4+CD8-CD45RO+ cells for memory CD4+ T cells. The CDR3 is made up of 13 amino acids. The V end lost 4 bases, the J end lost 0 bases, and 7 bases lay between the germline ends. The germline CDR1 and CDR2 sequences are SGHVS and FNYEAQ. This clone was observed a single time. Its matching antigen is unknown. Study-level results: The CMV-associated TCR signature appears largely within the CD4+ memory repertoire.

The authors' processing: After removing out-of-frame reads, 2,204,828 distinct TCRbeta sequences remained. This table comes from immunoSEQ multiplex PCR, and its TCRdb copy is limited to in-frame clones, with some not included. That table gives V, J and clone size, and the DNA gave D and trimming. Among about 61,000 clones, 82% were seen once, and the ten largest hold more than 0.8%. The sequenced sample was memory CD4+ T cells from blood. The chain uses TRBV7-6 and TRBJ2-7; D not resolved. This receptor was taken from an adult in good health and CMV-seronegative. The DNA for the CDR3 is TGTGCCAGCAGCTCTCAGGTCTCCTACGAGCAGTACTTC. It encodes CASSSQVSYEQYF.